This T cell receptor (beta chain) was sequenced during a study of human T cells and chemical hapten exposure (dated by TCRdb to 2020 to 2022). Regarding the study in general: For sensitization, 2% DPC in acetone was applied to a roughly 2 cm by roughly 2 cm area of upper inner arm skin. Weekly therapeutic DPC doses were additionally applied to the scalp of patients throughout the approximately 24-week study period. Patch testing was done on the upper back using Finn chambers containing 0.01% DPC, and results were scored after 6 days according to International Contact Dermatitis Research Group standards. Alopecia areata with under or over 50% scalp involvement, alopecia totalis and alopecia universalis were represented in the patient cohort, which was mostly female. Libraries were pooled for sequencing, and variation in per-sample TCR yields was attributed mainly to small differences in library volumes within the pool. The study tracked peripheral blood TCR repertoire changes in vivo during primary and secondary sensitization to the hapten diphenylcyclopropenone (DPC) in alopecia patients. Blood samples were taken from patients before sensitization (week 0) and then at 2, 6 and about 24 weeks after DPC sensitization. About 29 alopecia patients gave blood for TCR sequencing at one to four time points (pre-sensitization, 2, 6 and 24 weeks). General findings and caveats noted by the study authors: A positive correlation was found between the number of PT1 expanded TCRs and patch test score, with significance reached at thresholds 8, 16 and 32 but not 4. DPC sensitization did not change the number of TCRs with a frequency above 1 in 1000, and there was no evidence of changes in global repertoire structure. Because every patient had alopecia, a presumed autoimmune disease, the patients' immune response might differ from that of healthy individuals. Compared with pre-sensitization or healthy control sets, expanded TCRs formed significantly more large CDR3 similarity clusters, which is consistent with antigen-driven responses. After repeated subsampling, the strength of the expansion versus patch-test correlation and the threshold at which it became significant changed.

Counted from cysteine to phenylalanine, this CDR3 has 15 amino acids. The sequence is cut down to CDR3 DNA, 45 bases in frame from base 1. The germline V gene encodes CDR1 SQVTM and CDR2 ANQGSEA. Trimming takes 3 bases from V and 5 bases from J, and the germline ends sit 19 bases apart. The sample holds a few counts of this clonotype. The specificity of this receptor is unknown. The sample holds no much larger clone one base away, and base qualities are not on file. The library relied on RACE. Sequenced using a NextSeq 500. Library preparation attached unique molecular identifiers to individual cDNA molecules for quantitative, reproducible TCR counting. Both TCR alpha and TCR beta chains were sequenced from each blood RNA sample. The source study handled its data this way. A median of approximately 100,000 TCRs per sample was observed, with a range of about 23,224 to 750,000. The Decombinator software suite was used to annotate V, J and CDR3 in the TCR reads. For the PS versus PT1 abundance plots, all samples were subsampled to the same number of TCRs (28,000). Expanded TCRs were defined as absent before sensitization and observed at least eight times at the 2-week time point. Through fastp at Q25 and MiXCR, TCRdb rebuilt clones from the public reads, retaining in-frame beta chains. Each CDR3 protein appears once, grouped with its most common genes and DNA. The V and J calls and clone size are TCRdb's, not the authors'. The sample contains around 60,000 distinct CDR3 sequences, about 7% of them found a single time. The ten largest clonotypes hold around 1.6% of the sample.

This specimen's time point label, interpreted: pre-sensitization, week 0. The sample's treatment or condition, from its label and the paper: therapeutic diphenylcyclopropenone sensitization with weekly scalp DPC. At each patch-test visit, blood was drawn before the patch test was applied. Patients were eligible if aged 18 to 70, diagnosed with alopecia and judged suitable for DPC therapy, and pregnant patients were excluded. Total RNA was extracted from unfractionated whole blood that had been collected in Tempus Blood RNA tubes. The material was whole blood, obtained in connection with sensitization to the hapten diphenylcyclopropenone (DPC). The sequence joins TRBV29-1 to TRBJ1-1; the best D guess is TRBD1, with 5 bases matching. The receptor was derived from a woman between 25 and 40 years old with alopecia areata. Some clones in this sample may be carry-over from other donors' samples. CDR3 loop: CSVDIISVWGTEAFF. The DNA is as follows: TGCAGCGTTGATATTATTTCGGTTTGGGGGACTGAAGCTTTCTTT. The full variable domain, with segments outside the CDR3 supplied by the reference TRBV29-1 and TRBJ1-1 proteins, appears as SAVISQKPSRDICQRGTSLTIQCQVDSQVTMMFWYRQQPGQSLTLIATANQGSEATYESGFVIDKFPISRPNLTFSTLTVSNMSPEDSSIYLCSVDIISVWGTEAFFGQGTRLTVV.